This paragraph covers one T cell receptor beta chain sequence. The antigen remains undetermined. Germline CDR1 is SGHRS and CDR2 is YFSETQ. The CDR3 sequence is 11 residues long. Trimming shortened V by 6 bases and J by 6 bases, and 7 bases separated the two germline ends. This sample was taken from a study of a mutant IDH1 vaccine in newly diagnosed glioma. Whole-study context: The initiation of vaccination occurred 4-6 weeks after radiotherapy alone, or with temozolomide cycles. Before enrollment, the patients had been treated with radiotherapy alone, temozolomide alone, or both together. Most of them had received both. The V12 visit happened in week 35, and the V13 visit happened in week 47.

Time point in this sample: week 47, end of study. Doses comprised 300 ug of mutant IDH1 20-mer peptide each, plus topical imiquimod. This table comes from immunoSEQ multiplex PCR, and its TCRdb copy is limited to in-frame clones, with some not included. The sample holds tens of thousands of clones, more than 80% seen once. The sample in question was PBMCs, obtained from a glioma patient whose treatment included an IDH1 peptide vaccine. The V gene is TRBV5-1, the J gene TRBJ2-4; D is uncertain. The clonotype was recovered from a man in his forties with glioma. The CDR3: CASTDGNIQYF. CDR3 coding DNA: TGCGCCAGCACGGACGGAAACATTCAGTACTTC. Together with reference TRBV5-1 and TRBJ2-4, the CDR3 gives the full variable domain: KAGVTQTPRYLIKTRGQQVTLSCSPISGHRSVSWYQQTPGQGLQFLFEYFSETQRNKGNFPGRFSGRQFSNSRSEMNVSTLELGDSALYLCASTDGNIQYFGAGTRLSVL.